This TCR beta chain was observed in a study of CD8+ T cells in alopecia areata. Worth noting for this clone: Its antigen is still unknown.

Sequencing used cDNA as its template, made by extracting RNA and reverse transcribing it. Measured with immunoSEQ multiplex PCR; TCRdb has only the in-frame clones, and not every one. The repertoire holds approximately 140,000 clones, about 86% seen once, with under 15% in the top ten. Regarding the study as a whole: Amid tofacitinib therapy, many expanded lesional clones stayed present in scalp and blood.

The CDR3 is 16 amino acids. The V gene end was trimmed by 5 bases and the J gene end by 0 bases; junction bases not matched to a gene: 8. The germline gives CDR1 SEHNR, CDR2 FQNEAQ (reference sequence). Noted treatment: oral pan-JAK inhibitor, 5-10 mg twice daily. The chain joins TRBV7-9 to TRBJ2-3, with 7 bases identical to TRBD1. The TCR originated in a human donor with alopecia areata. This specimen consisted of CD8+ T cells sorted from blood, obtained at week 4, from a patient treated with tofacitinib. The CDR3 DNA follows: TGTGCCAGCAGCCCTGACCGGGACAGTAGCACAGATACGCAGTATTTT. This sequence encodes CASSPDRDSSTDTQYF.